These 28 T cell receptor beta chains originate from one sample sequenced in a study of blood T cells in healthy people across ages. Primed by a sample-barcoded 5' primer and a J-beta primer mix, a second PCR proceeded for roughly 6 to 12 cycles. Using its own MiXCR run on the 5' RACE reads, TCRdb lists one record per CDR3 protein. The sample has approximately 1,700,000 distinct CDR3 sequences; roughly 43% are singletons. Sequencing was performed on blood. All receptors derive from a human donor in good health.

The J gene is TRBJ1-1, the V gene TRBV7-9; D remains unclear. The V gene's germline CDR1 is SEHNR and CDR2 FQNEAQ (reference sequence). Trimming left V 2 bases short and J 0 bases short, with 13 bases between. This CDR3 comprises 16 residues. CDR3 region: CASSLYSKSLNTEAFF. The CDR3 nucleotides read TGTGCCAGCAGCTTATACAGCAAGAGCCTGAACACTGAAGCTTTCTTT.

The rearrangement uses TRBV6-6 and TRBJ2-7, with TRBD2 identical over 8 bases. TRBJ2-5 matches the DNA end more closely, so the J call is doubtful. Germline V lookup: CDR1 MNHNY, CDR2 SVGAGI (reference sequence). This CDR3 has 16 amino acids. The CDR3 DNA reads TGTGCCAGCAGTCCCCGTGGGGTAGCGGGGATGGGGACCCAGTACTTC. The encoded protein is CASSPRGVAGMGTQYF.

This clonotype was counted between two and nine times. This chain uses TRBV7-2 with TRBJ1-2; D perhaps matches TRBD1 (6 bases). The CDR3 covers 13 residues. Between the trimmed V and J ends, which lost 6 bases and 3 bases, there was a span of 11 bases. From germline, CDR1 is SGHTA and CDR2 FQGNSA. The CDR3 loop is CASSMGADYGYTF. In nucleotides, the CDR3 is TGTGCCAGCAGTATGGGGGCAGACTATGGCTACACCTTC. The full variable domain, completed using reference TRBV7-2 and TRBJ1-2, is GAGVSQSPSNKVTEKGKDVELRCDPISGHTALYWYRQSLGQGLEFLIYFQGNSAPDKSGLPSDRFSAERTGGSVSTLTIQRTQQEDSAVYLCASSMGADYGYTFGSGTRLTVV.

The chain links TRBV9 to TRBJ1-5; the match to TRBD1 covers 7 bases. CDR3 size: 15 residues. The junction had 11 bases not matched to a gene; V was cut back by 5 bases and J by 6 bases. CDR1 and CDR2 from the germline V gene are SGDLS and YYNGEE. CDR3 in DNA: TGTGCCAGCAGTCCAGGGAGGGGGCTGGGTCAGCCCCAGCATTTT. Translating gives CASSPGRGLGQPQHF.

This clonotype was picked up a small number of times. The V call is TRBV6-4, the J call TRBJ2-3; the D gene is possibly TRBD2 (7 bases). This CDR3 has 17 amino acids. V was clipped by 8 bases and J by 3 bases, with 24 bases between them. Germline V gene lookup returns CDR1 MRHNA and CDR2 SNTAGT. The CDR3 DNA follows: TGTGCCAGCCCCTCCGGCGGGGGCTTAGGTAGGACAGATACGCAGTATTTT. Amino acids: CASPSGGGLGRTDTQYF.

This clonotype was counted a few times. This chain uses TRBV11-3 with TRBJ2-7; 12 bases line up with TRBD1. J lost 5 bases, V lost 8 bases, and 4 bases had no gene match. Germline CDR1 SGHNT, CDR2 YENEEA. The CDR3 totals 13 residues. The CDR3 loop is CASRGTGGDEQYF. The CDR3 DNA reads as TGTGCCAGCCGCGGGACAGGGGGCGACGAGCAGTACTTC.

In the case of this clonotype: A much larger clone differs by one base, so this may be a read error. V and J are TRBV12-3 or TRBV12-4 and TRBJ2-4; TRBD1 matches 9 bases. The CDR3 length is 14 residues. CDR3: CASRKQGAVNMQYF. Here the CDR3 DNA reads TGTGCCAGCAGGAAACAGGGGGCCGTAAACATGCAGTACTTC.

The chain joins TRBV27 to TRBJ1-1, with TRBD1 matching 8 bases. Germline V CDR1 and CDR2: MNHEY, SMNVEV (reference sequence). The CDR3 covers 16 residues. Trimming took 3 bases from V and 4 from J; bases not matched to a gene: 10. The chain's CDR3 is CASSLDRAGGPTEAFF. CDR3 coding DNA: TGTGCCAGCAGTTTGGATCGGGCAGGGGGCCCCACTGAAGCTTTCTTT.

Only a few counts were recorded for this clonotype. The chain is built from TRBV11-2 and TRBJ1-1; D remains unclear. CDR3 length equals 13 residues. V was trimmed by 0 bases and J by 10 bases, leaving 12 bases between them. The germline gives CDR1 SGHAT, CDR2 FQNNGV. The CDR3 DNA sequence: TGTGCCAGCAGCTTAGATGGCAGGAGGCGAGCTTTCTTT. It is translated as CASSLDGRRRAFF.

The chain joins TRBV7-2 to TRBJ2-3, with 9 bases aligning to TRBD2. The CDR3 is made up of 16 amino acids. Germline V lookup: CDR1 SGHTA, CDR2 FQGNSA. V lost 1 base to trimming and J lost 2 bases; unmatched junction nucleotides: 4. CDR3 bases: TGTGCCAGCAGCTTAGGCGGGGGGGCGTACACAGATACGCAGTATTTT. Its protein is CASSLGGGAYTDTQYF.

This chain uses TRBV5-1 with TRBJ2-5; 12 bases line up with TRBD2. V gave up 0 bases and J gave up 1 base; unmatched junction bases: 4. Germline V lookup: CDR1 SGHRS, CDR2 YFSETQ. The length of the CDR3 is 17 residues. This chain's CDR3 is CASSLGRLAGAQETQYF. As DNA, the CDR3 is TGCGCCAGCAGCTTGGGGCGACTAGCGGGGGCCCAAGAGACCCAGTACTTC.

The CDR3 DNA follows: TGCGCCAGCAGGGCTACACAGGGGCTCCAAGAGACCCAGTACTTC. Translating gives CASRATQGLQETQYF. The chain links TRBV5-1 to TRBJ2-5, with 7 bases lining up with TRBD1. Losses at the gene ends were 5 bases for V and 1 base for J; bases not matched to a gene: 8. Germline V gives CDR1 SGHRS, CDR2 YFSETQ. There are 15 residues in the CDR3.

V and J are TRBV7-2 and TRBJ1-1; D uncertain. Germline V lookup: CDR1 SGHTA, CDR2 FQGNSA. Trimming pared 8 bases from V and 5 bases from J, leaving 6 bases between. This CDR3 contains 10 residues. CDR3 residues: CASAGTEAFF. CDR3 nucleotides: TGTGCCAGCGCCGGAACTGAAGCTTTCTTT.

For this clonotype: This clone may be a read error of a much larger clone one base away. The CDR3 does not close with the conserved phenylalanine or tryptophan, likely indicating a read error. The chain uses TRBV27 and TRBJ2-7; D might be TRBD1 (5 bases). The V end was cut by 3 bases, the J end by 2 bases, with 8 bases between. The CDR3 sequence is 13 residues long. Germline V gene data show CDR1 as MNHEY and CDR2 as SMNVEV (reference sequence). The CDR3, as DNA: TGTGCCAGCAGTTTTACAGGTCCCTACGAGCAGTACTTA. Its translation is CASSFTGPYEQYL.

The chain is built from TRBV14 and TRBJ1-2; TRBD1 agrees at 8 bases. CDR3 length: 15 amino acids. Trimming cost V 5 bases and J 2 bases; bases outside gene matches: 7. Germline lookup yields CDR1 SGHDN and CDR2 FVKESK. This CDR3 is CASSSGTGSNYGYTF. CDR3 DNA sequence: TGTGCCAGCAGCTCCGGGACAGGATCCAACTATGGCTACACCTTC. The entire variable domain, with the rest obtained from reference TRBV14 and TRBJ1-2, is as follows: EAGVTQFPSHSVIEKGQTVTLRCDPISGHDNLYWYRRVMGKEIKFLLHFVKESKQDESGMPNNRFLAERTGGTYSTLKVQPAELEDSGVYFCASSSGTGSNYGYTFGSGTRLTVV.

J is TRBJ2-7 and V is TRBV30; 8 bases map to TRBD1. The ends lost 3 bases at V and 7 bases at J; junction bases unmatched: 11. Looked up from germline, CDR1 is GTSNPN and CDR2 is SVGIG (reference sequence). The CDR3 totals 14 residues. This CDR3 is CAWRGRDRGREQYF. The CDR3 nucleotides are TGTGCCTGGAGGGGGCGAGACAGGGGTCGGGAGCAGTACTTC.

The chain has TRBV7-3 and TRBJ2-2, with D possibly TRBD1 on 6 matching bases. In germline, CDR1 is SGHTA, CDR2 FQGTGA. This CDR3 contains 14 residues. V dropped 7 bases and J dropped 3 bases, with 12 bases sitting between them. For the CDR3, the DNA is TGTGCCAGCACCCCAGGGGCTTACACCGGGGAGCTGTTTTTT. This gives the protein CASTPGAYTGELFF.

This clonotype was picked up one time. The chain links TRBV20-1 to TRBJ1-1; D unclear. This CDR3 has 11 residues. Germline CDR1 is DFQATT and CDR2 is SNEGSKA (reference sequence). V was pared by 5 bases and J by 2 bases, with 6 bases between. CDR3 region: CSAFENTEAFF. Here the CDR3 DNA reads TGCAGTGCTTTCGAAAACACTGAAGCTTTCTTT.

In this sample, this clonotype turned up many times. Here the CDR3 DNA reads TGCGCCAGCAGCCAAGAGGAAGGGTCGGGCACAGATACGCAGTATTTT. This sequence encodes CASSQEEGSGTDTQYF. V gene TRBV4-1 combines with J gene TRBJ2-3; no firm D call. V lost 0 bases and J lost 1, with 11 bases in between. Germline-derived CDR1 and CDR2 are MGHRA and YSYEKL. CDR3 size: 16 residues.

This clonotype has only one observation. The chain recombines TRBV7-6 with TRBJ1-2; 8 positions agree with TRBD1. Per the germline V gene, CDR1 is SGHVS and CDR2 is FNYEAQ. The CDR3 is 15 amino acids. V lost 5 bases, J lost 6 bases, and 11 bases stayed unmatched. DNA for the CDR3: TGTGCCAGCAGCGCAAGACAGGGGATAAACCATGGCTACACCTTC. Protein sequence: CASSARQGINHGYTF.

The rearrangement links TRBV7-9 to TRBJ1-2; D is uncertain. Looked up from germline, CDR1 is SEHNR and CDR2 is FQNEAQ (reference sequence). Trimming stripped 3 bases from V and 10 bases from J, with 18 bases between. CDR3 length: 14 amino acids. The CDR3 loop is CASSLGTSDIDYTF. CDR3 bases: TGTGCCAGCAGCTTGGGAACCTCCGACATTGACTACACCTTC.

This clonotype appeared a few times. This chain links TRBV7-9 with TRBJ2-5; D not certain. Germline assignment: CDR1 SEHNR and CDR2 FQNEAQ (reference sequence). This CDR3 has 14 residues. V lost 3 bases, J lost 9 bases, and 17 bases lay in between. The CDR3 DNA is TGTGCCAGCAGCTTCTTAGGGTCGTTTTCCCCCCAGTACTTC. It is translated as CASSFLGSFSPQYF.

This clonotype has just a few counts. Here the CDR3 DNA reads TGTGCCAGCAGTCAGAACTTCGGCACTGAAGCTTTCTTT. Translating gives CASSQNFGTEAFF. The rearrangement uses TRBV12-3 or TRBV12-4 and TRBJ1-1; D is ambiguous. V gave up 5 bases and J gave up 4 bases, with 11 bases separating them. The CDR3 runs to 13 residues.

This clonotype was observed a handful of times. The chain employs TRBV5-6 and TRBJ2-1; TRBD2 agrees at 8 bases. Germline CDR1 is SGHDT and CDR2 is YYEEEE. Unmatched junction bases numbered 13, after V lost 1 base and J lost 13 bases. The length of the CDR3 is 15 residues. CDR3 loop: CASSLLRGVRETQFF. The CDR3 bases are TGTGCCAGCAGCTTGTTGCGGGGGGTTCGGGAGACCCAGTTCTTC.

The chain links TRBV20-1 to TRBJ2-1; D is uncertain. The ends were cut back, 2 bases at V and 4 bases at J, with 12 bases in the middle. There are 14 residues in the CDR3. The V gene's germline CDR1 is DFQATT and CDR2 SNEGSKA (reference sequence). CDR3 nucleotides: TGCAGTGCTAGAAGCCCAACCGGATACAATGAGCAGTTCTTC. Translated, it gives CSARSPTGYNEQFF.

This chain connects TRBV6-2 or TRBV6-3 to TRBJ2-4; D might be TRBD1 (5 bases). Judging by the DNA end, TRBJ2-7 fits better; the J call may be wrong. The germline gives CDR1 MNHEY, CDR2 SVGEGT. The CDR3 totals 14 residues. DNA for the CDR3: TGTGCCAGCAGCCCCCCAGGGATTGCCTACGAGCAGTACTTC. Amino acids: CASSPPGIAYEQYF.

The chain recombines TRBV7-2 with TRBJ1-2; D gene ambiguous. The germline V gene has CDR1 SGHTA and CDR2 FQGNSA. The CDR3 length is 15 residues. Trimming left V 1 base short and J 3 bases short, with 12 bases between. The CDR3 sequence: CASSLVVGADYGYTF. In DNA form, the CDR3 reads TGTGCCAGCAGCTTAGTTGTGGGCGCAGACTATGGCTACACCTTC.

The chain combines TRBV20-1 with TRBJ2-3, with D perhaps assigned TRBD1 or TRBD2 (6 bases each). This CDR3 contains 15 residues. Germline values: CDR1 DFQATT, CDR2 SNEGSKA (reference sequence). V was shortened by 3 bases and J by 3 bases, with 16 bases between the two germline ends. The CDR3 nucleotides read TGCAGTGCTAGGAGGGGGGCTTCGGAAACAGATACGCAGTATTTT. This codes for CSARRGASETDTQYF.